This T cell receptor (beta chain) emerged from a study of PD-L1 blockade in urothelial cancer. This CDR3 is built from 13 residues. Germline lookup yields CDR1 LNHDA and CDR2 SQIVND (reference sequence). The ends lost 8 bases at V and 5 bases at J; junction bases unmatched: 6. Sequencing used immunoSEQ multiplex PCR; TCRdb keeps in-frame clones, though not all of them. The table lists some 100,000 clones, approximately 91% of them singletons. The rearrangement joins TRBV19 to TRBJ1-5; 7 positions agree with TRBD1. The source of this sequence is a woman over 75 with urothelial cancer. The sequences come from PBMCs, collected around atezolizumab (anti-PD-L1) treatment. The CDR3 coding sequence is TGTGCCAGTGTAGACAGGGTGGATCAGCCCCAGCATTTT. It encodes CASVDRVDQPQHF.